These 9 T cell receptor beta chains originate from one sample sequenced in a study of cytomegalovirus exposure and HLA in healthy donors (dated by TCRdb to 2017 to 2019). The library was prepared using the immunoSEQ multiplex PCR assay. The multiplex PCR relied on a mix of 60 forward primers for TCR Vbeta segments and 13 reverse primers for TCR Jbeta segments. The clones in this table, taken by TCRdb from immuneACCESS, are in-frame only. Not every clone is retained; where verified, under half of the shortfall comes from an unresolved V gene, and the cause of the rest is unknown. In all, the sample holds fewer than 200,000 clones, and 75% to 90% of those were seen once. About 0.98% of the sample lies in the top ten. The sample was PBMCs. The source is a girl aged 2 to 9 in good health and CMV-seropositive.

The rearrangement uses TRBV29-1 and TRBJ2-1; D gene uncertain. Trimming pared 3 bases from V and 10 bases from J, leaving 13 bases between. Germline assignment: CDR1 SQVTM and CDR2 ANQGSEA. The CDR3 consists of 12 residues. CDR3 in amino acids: CSVEAVQIEQFF. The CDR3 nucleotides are TGCAGCGTTGAGGCAGTACAAATCGAGCAGTTCTTC.

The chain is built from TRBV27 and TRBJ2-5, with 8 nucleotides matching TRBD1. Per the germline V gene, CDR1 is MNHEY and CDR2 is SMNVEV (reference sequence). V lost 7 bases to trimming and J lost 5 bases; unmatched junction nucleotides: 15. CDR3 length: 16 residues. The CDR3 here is CASIQIGTGRKETQYF. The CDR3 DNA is TGTGCCAGCATTCAGATAGGGACAGGCCGTAAGGAGACCCAGTACTTC.

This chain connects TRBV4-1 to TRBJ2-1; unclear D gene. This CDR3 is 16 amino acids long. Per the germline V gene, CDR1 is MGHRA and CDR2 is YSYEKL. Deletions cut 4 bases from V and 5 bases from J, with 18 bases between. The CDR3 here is CASSPPGRRTDNEQFF. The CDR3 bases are TGCGCCAGCAGCCCCCCAGGCCGCCGAACAGACAATGAGCAGTTCTTC.

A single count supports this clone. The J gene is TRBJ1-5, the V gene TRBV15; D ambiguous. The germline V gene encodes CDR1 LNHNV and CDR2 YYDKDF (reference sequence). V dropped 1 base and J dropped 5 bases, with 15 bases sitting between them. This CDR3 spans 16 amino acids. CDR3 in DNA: TGTGCCACCAGCAGAGTTCGCGCCCCGTATGATCAGCCCCAGCATTTT. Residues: CATSRVRAPYDQPQHF.

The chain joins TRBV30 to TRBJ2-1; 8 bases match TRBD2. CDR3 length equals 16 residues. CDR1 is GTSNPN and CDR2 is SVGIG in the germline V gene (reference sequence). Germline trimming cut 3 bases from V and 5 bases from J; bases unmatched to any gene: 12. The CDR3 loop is CAWSTPGREADNEQFF. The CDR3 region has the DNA TGTGCCTGGAGCACACCGGGGCGGGAGGCCGACAATGAGCAGTTCTTC. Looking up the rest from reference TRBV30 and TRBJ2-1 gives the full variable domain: SQTIHQWPATLVQPVGSPLSLECTVEGTSNPNLYWYRQAAGRGLQLLFYSVGIGQISSEVPQNLSASRPQDRQFILSSKKLLLSDSGFYLCAWSTPGREADNEQFFGPGTRLTVL.

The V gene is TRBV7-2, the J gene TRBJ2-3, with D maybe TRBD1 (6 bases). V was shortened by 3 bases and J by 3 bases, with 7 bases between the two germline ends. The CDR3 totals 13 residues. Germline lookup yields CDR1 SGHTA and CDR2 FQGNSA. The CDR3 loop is CASSFQGTDTQYF. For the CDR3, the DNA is TGTGCCAGCAGCTTTCAGGGGACAGATACGCAGTATTTT.

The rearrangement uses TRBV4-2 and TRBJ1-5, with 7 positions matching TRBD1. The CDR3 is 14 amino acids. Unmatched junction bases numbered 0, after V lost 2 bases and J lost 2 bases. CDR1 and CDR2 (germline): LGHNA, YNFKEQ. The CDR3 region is CASSQTGGNQPQHF. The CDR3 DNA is TGTGCCAGCAGCCAAACAGGGGGCAATCAGCCCCAGCATTTT.

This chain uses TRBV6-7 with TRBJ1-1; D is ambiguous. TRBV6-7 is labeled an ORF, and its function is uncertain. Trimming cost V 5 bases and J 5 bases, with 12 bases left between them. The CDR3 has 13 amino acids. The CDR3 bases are TGTGCCAGCAGTACGGTGGGAGGTACTGAAGCTTTCTTT. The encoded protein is CASSTVGGTEAFF.

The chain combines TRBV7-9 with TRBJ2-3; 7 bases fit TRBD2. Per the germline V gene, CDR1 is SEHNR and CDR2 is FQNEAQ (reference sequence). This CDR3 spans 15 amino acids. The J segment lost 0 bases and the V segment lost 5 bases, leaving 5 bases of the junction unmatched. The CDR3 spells CASSDRDYSTDTQYF. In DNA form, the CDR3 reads TGTGCCAGCAGCGACCGGGACTACAGCACAGATACGCAGTATTTT.